The T cell receptor (beta chain) described here comes from a study of blood T cell repertoires in COVID-19. The germline CDR1 and CDR2 sequences are SGHTA and FQGNSA. The junction had 3 bases not matched to a gene; V was cut back by 4 bases and J by 5 bases. The length of the CDR3 is 15 residues. Assay: immunoSEQ multiplex PCR; the TCRdb copy retains only in-frame clones and omits some. This repertoire shows about 140,000 clones, about 91% found once; its top ten account for 1.5% to 1.9%. Material for sequencing was peripheral blood. The chain carries TRBV7-2 and TRBJ1-3, with 12 positions matching TRBD1. This receptor was taken from a woman in her sixties or seventies with acute or convalescent COVID-19. CDR3 loop: CASSSGQGARNTIYF. Written as DNA, the CDR3 is TGTGCCAGCAGCTCGGGACAGGGGGCACGAAACACCATATATTTT. Looking up the rest from reference TRBV7-2 and TRBJ1-3 gives the full variable domain: GAGVSQSPSNKVTEKGKDVELRCDPISGHTALYWYRQSLGQGLEFLIYFQGNSAPDKSGLPSDRFSAERTGGSVSTLTIQRTQQEDSAVYLCASSSGQGARNTIYFGEGSWLTVV.